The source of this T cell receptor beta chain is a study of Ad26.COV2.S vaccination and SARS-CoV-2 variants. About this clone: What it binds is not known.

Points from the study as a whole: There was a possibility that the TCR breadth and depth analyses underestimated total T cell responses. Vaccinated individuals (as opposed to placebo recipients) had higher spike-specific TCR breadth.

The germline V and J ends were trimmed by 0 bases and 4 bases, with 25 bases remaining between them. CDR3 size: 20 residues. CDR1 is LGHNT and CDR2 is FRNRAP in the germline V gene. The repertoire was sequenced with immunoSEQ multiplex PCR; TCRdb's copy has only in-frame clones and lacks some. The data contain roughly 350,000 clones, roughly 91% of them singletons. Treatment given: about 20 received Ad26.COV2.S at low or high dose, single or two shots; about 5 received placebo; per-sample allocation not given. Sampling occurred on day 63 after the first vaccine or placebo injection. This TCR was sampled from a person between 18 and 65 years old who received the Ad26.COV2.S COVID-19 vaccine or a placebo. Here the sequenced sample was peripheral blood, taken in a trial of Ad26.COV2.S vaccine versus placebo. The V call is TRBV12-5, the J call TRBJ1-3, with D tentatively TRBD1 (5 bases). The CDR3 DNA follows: TGTGCTAGTGGTTTGGTCCCCTTCCTCCCTCAGGGTCGATCAGGAAACACCATATATTTT. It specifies CASGLVPFLPQGRSGNTIYF.